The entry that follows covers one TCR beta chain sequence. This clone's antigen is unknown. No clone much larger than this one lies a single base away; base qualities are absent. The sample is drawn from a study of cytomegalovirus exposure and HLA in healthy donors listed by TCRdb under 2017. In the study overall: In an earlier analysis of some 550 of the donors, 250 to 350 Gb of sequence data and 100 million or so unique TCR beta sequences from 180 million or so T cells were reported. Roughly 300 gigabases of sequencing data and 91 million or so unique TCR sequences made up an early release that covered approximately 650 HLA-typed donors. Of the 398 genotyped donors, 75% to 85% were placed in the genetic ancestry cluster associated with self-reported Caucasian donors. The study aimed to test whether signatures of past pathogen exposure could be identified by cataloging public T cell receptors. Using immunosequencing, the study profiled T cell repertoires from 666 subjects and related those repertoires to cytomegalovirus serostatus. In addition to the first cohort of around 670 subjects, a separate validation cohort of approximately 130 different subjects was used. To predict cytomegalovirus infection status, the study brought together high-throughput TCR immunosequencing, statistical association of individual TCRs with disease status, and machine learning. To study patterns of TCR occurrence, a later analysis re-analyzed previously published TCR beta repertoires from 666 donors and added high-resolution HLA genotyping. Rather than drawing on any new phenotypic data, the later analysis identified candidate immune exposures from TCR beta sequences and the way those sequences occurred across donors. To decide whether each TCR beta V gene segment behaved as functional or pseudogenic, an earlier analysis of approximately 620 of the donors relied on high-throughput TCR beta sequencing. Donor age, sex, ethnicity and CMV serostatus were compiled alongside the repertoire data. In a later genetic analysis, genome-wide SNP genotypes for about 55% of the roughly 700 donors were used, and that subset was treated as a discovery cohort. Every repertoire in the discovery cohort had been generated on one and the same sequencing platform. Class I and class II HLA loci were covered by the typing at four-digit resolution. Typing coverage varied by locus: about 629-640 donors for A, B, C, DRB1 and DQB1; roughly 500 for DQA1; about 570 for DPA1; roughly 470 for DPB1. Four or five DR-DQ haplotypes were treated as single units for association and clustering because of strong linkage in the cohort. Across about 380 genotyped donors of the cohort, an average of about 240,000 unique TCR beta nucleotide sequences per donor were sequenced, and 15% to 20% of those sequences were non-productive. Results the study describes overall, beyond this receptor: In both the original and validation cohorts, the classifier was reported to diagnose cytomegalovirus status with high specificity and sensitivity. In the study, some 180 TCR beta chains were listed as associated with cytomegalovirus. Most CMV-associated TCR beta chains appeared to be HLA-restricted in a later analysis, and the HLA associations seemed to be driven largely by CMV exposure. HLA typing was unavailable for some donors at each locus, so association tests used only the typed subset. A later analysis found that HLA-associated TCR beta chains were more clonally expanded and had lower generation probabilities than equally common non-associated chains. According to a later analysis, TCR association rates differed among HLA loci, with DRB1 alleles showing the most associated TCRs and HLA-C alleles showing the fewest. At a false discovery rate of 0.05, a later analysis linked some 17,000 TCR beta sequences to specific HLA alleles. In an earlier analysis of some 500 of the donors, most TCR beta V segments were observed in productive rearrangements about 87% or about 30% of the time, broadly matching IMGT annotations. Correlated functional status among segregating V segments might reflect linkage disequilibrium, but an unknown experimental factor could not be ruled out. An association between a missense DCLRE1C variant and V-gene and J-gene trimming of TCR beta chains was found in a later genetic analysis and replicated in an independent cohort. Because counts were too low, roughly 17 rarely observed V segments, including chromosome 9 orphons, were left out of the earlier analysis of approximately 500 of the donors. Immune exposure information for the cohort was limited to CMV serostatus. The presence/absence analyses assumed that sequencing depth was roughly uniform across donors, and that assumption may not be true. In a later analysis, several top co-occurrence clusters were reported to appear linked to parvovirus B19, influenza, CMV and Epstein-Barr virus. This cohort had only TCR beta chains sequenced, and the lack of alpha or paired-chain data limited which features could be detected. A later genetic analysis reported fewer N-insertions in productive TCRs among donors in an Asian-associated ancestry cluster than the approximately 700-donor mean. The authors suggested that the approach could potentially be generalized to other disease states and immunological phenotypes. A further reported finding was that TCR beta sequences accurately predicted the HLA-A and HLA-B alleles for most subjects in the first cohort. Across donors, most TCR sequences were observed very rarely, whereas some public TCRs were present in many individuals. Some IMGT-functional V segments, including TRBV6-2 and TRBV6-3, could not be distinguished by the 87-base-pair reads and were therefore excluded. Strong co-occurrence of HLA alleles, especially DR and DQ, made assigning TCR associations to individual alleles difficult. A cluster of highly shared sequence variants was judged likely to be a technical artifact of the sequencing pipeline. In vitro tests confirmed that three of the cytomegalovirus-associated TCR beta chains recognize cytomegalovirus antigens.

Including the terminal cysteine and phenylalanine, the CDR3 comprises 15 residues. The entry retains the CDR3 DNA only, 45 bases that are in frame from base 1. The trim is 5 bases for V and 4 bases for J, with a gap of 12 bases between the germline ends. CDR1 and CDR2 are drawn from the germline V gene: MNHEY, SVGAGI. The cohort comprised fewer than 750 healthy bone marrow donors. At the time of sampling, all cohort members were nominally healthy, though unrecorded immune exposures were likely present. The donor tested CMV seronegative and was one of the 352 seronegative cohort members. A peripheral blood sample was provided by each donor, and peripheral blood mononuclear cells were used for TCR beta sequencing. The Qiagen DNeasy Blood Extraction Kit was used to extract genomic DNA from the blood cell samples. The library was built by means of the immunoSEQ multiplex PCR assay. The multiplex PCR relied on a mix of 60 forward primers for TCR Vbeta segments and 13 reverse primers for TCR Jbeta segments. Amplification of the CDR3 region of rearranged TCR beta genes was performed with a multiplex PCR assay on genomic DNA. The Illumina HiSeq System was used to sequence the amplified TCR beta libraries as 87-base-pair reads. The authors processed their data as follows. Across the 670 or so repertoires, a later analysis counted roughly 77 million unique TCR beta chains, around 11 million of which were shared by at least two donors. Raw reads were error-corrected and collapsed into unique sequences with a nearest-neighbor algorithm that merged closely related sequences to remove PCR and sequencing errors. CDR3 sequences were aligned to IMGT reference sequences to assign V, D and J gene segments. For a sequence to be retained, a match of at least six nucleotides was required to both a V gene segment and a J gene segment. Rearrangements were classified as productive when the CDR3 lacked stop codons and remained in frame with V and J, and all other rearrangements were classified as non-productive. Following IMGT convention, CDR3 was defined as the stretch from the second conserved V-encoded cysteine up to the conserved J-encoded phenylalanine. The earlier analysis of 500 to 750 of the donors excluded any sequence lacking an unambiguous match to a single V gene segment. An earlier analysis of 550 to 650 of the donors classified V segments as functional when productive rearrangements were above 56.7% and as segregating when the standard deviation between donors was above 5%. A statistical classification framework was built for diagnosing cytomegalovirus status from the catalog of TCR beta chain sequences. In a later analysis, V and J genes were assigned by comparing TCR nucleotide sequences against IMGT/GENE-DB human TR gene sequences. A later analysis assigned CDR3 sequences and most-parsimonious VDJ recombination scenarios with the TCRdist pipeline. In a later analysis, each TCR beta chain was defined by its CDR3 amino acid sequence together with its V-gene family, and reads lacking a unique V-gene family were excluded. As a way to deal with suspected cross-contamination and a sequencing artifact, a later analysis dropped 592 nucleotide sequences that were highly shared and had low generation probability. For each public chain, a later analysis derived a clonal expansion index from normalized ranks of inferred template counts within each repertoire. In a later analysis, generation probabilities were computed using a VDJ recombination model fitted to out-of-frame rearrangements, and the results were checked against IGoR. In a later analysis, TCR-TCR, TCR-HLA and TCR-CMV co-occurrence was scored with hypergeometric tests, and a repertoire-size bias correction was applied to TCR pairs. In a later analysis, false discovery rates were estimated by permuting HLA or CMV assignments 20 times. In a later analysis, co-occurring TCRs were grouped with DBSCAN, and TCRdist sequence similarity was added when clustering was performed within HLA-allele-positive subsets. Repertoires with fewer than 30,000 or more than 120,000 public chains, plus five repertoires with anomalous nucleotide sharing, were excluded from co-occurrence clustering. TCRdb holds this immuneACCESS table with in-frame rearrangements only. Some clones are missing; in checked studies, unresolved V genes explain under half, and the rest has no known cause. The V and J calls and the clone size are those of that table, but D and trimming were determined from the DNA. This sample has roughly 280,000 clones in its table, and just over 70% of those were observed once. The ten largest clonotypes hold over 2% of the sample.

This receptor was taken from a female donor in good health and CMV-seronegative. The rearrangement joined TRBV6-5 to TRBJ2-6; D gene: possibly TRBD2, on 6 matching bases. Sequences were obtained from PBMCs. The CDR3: CASSGGNSGANVLTF. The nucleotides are TGTGCCAGCAGTGGGGGGAATTCAGGGGCCAACGTCCTGACTTTC.